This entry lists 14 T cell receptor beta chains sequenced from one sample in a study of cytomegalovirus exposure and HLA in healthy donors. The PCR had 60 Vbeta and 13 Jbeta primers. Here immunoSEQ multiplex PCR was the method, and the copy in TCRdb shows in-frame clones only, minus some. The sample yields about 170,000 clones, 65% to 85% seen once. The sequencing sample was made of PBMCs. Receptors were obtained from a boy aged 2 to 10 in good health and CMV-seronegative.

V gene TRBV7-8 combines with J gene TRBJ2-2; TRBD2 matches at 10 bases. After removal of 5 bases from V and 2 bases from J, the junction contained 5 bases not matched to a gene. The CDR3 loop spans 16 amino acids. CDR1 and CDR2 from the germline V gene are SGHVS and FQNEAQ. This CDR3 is CASSTVAGGNTGELFF. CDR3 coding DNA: TGTGCCAGCAGCACTGTAGCGGGAGGAAACACCGGGGAGCTGTTTTTT. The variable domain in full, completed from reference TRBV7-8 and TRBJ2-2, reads GAGVSQSPRYKVAKRGQDVALRCDPISGHVSLFWYQQALGQGPEFLTYFQNEAQLDKSGLPSDRFFAERPEGSVSTLKIQRTQQEDSAVYLCASSTVAGGNTGELFFGEGSRLTVL.

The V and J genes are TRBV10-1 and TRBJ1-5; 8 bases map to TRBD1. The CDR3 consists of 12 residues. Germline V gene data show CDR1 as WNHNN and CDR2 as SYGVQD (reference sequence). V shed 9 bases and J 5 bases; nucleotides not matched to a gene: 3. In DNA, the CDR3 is TGCGCCAGACCGGGACAGGATCAGCCCCAGCATTTT. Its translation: CARPGQDQPQHF.

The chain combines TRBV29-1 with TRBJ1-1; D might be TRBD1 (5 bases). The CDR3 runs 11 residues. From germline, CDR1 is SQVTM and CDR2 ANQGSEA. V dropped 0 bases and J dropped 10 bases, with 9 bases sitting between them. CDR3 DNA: TGCAGCGTTGAAGATCCGGGGGGAGCTTTCTTT. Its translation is CSVEDPGGAFF.

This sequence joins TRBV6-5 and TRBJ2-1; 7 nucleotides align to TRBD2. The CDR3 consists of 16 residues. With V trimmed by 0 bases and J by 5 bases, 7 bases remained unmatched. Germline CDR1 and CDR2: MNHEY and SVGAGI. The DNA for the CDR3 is TGTGCCAGCAGTTACTCGACTCGGGAGGCCCACAATGAGCAGTTCTTC. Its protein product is CASSYSTREAHNEQFF.

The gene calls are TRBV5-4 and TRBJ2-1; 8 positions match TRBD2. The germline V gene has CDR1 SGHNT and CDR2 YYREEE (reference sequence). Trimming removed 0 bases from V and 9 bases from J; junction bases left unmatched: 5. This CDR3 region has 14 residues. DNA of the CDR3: TGTGCCAGCAGCTTGGGGACTAGCATGGCTGAGCAGTTCTTC. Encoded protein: CASSLGTSMAEQFF. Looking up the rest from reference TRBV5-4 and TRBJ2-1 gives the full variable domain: ETGVTQSPTHLIKTRGQQVTLRCSSQSGHNTVSWYQQALGQGPQFIFQYYREEENGRGNFPPRFSGLQFPNYSSELNVNALELDDSALYLCASSLGTSMAEQFFGPGTRLTVL.

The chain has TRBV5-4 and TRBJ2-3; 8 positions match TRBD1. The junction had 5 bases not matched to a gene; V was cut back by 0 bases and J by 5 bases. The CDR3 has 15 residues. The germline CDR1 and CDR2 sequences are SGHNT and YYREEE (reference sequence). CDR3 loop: CASSLGTGGLDTQYF. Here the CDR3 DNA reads TGTGCCAGCAGCTTGGGTACAGGGGGATTAGATACGCAGTATTTT.

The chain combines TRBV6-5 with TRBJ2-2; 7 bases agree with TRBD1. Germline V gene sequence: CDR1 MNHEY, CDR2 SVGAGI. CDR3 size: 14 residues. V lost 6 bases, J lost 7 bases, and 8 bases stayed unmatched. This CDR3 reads CASSDRVFGGELFF. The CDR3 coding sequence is TGTGCCAGCAGCGACAGGGTTTTCGGCGGGGAGCTGTTTTTT.

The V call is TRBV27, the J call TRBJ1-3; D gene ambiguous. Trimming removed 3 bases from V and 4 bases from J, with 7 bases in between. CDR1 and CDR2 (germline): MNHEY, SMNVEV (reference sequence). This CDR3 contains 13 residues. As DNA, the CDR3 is TGTGCCAGCAGTTTCCGAGAGGGAAACACCATATATTTT. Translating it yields CASSFREGNTIYF.

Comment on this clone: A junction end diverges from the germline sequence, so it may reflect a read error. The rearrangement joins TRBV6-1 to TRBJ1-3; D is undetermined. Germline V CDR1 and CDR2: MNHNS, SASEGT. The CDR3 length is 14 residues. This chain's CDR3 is CTSREGQTGNTIYF. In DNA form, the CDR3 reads TGTACCAGCAGAGAGGGTCAGACTGGAAACACCATATATTTT.

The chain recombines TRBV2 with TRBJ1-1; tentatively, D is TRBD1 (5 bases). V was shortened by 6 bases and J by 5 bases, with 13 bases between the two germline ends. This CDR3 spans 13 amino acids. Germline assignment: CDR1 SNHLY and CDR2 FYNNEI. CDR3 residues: CASSGLRDTEAFF. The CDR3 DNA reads TGTGCCAGCAGCGGCCTCAGGGATACTGAAGCTTTCTTT.

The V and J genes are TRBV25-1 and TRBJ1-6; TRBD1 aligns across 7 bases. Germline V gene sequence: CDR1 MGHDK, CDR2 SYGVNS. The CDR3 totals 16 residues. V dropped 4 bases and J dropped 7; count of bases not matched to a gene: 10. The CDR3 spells CASSGDRVVGNSPLHF. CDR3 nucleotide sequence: TGTGCCAGCAGTGGTGACAGGGTTGTGGGAAATTCACCCCTCCACTTT. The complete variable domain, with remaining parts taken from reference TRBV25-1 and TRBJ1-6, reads EADIYQTPRYLVIGTGKKITLECSQTMGHDKMYWYQQDPGMELHLIHYSYGVNSTEKGDLSSESTVSRIRTEHFPLTLESARPSHTSQYLCASSGDRVVGNSPLHFGNGTRLTVT.

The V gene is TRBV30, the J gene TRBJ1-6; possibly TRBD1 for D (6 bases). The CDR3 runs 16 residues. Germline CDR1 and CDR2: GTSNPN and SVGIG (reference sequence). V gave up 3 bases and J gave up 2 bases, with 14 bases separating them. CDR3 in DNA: TGTGCCTGGAGAATGAATGGACAGACCTATAATTCACCCCTCCACTTT. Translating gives CAWRMNGQTYNSPLHF.

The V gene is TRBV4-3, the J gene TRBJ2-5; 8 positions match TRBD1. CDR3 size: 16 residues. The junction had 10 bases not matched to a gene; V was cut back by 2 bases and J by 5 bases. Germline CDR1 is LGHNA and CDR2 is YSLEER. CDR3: CASSQTGLTGVETQYF. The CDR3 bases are TGCGCCAGCAGCCAAACCGGACTGACAGGGGTTGAGACCCAGTACTTC.

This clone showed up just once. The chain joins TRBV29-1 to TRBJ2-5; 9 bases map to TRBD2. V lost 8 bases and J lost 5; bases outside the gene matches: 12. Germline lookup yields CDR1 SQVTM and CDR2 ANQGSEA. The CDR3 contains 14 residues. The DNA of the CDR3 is TGCAGCTCGCCGGGACTAGCCGGGGCGGAGACCCAGTACTTC. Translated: CSSPGLAGAETQYF.